This is a list of T cell receptor beta chains from one sample in a study of blood T cell repertoires in COVID-19. Clones were read by immunoSEQ multiplex PCR, and TCRdb kept only the in-frame ones, dropping some. Among roughly 150,000 clones listed, about 84% were seen once. Sequenced: PBMCs or T cells enriched from blood (not recorded which). The receptor source for this set is a woman aged 18-30 years who had been exposed to COVID-19. Each CDR3 is given with its conserved first and last residue. A D gene is named only where the DNA matches it firmly. Clone sizes are given selectively: once, few, many, or a class where the clone is expanded.

TRBJ2-4	TRBD1	NA	TRBV28	12	TGTGCCAGCATTGGACCTTCGGGACAGGTCTACTTC	CASIGPSGQVYF
TRBJ2-1	NA	NA	TRBV10-2	14	TGCGCCAGCAACCCGACAGGAAAATACAATGAGCAGTTCTTC	CASNPTGKYNEQFF
TRBJ2-3	NA	NA	TRBV18	14	TGTGCCAGCTCACCTGACATTAGCACAGATACGCAGTATTTT	CASSPDISTDTQYF
TRBJ1-1	TRBD1	NA	TRBV6-5	14	TGTGCCAGCAGTAGTACCGGGACAGGGAATAGAGCTTTCTTT	CASSSTGTGNRAFF
TRBJ1-5	TRBD1	NA	TRBV19	15	TGTGCCAGTAGTATCCGACAGGGAATGGATACGCCCCAGCATTTT	CASSIRQGMDTPQHF
TRBJ2-3	TRBD2	NA	TRBV4-1	19	TGCGCCAGCAGCCAAGGGCTGAATAGCGGGAGGCCCGGGACAGATACGCAGTATTTT	CASSQGLNSGRPGTDTQYF
TRBJ1-2	TRBD1	NA	TRBV4-3	14	TGCGCCAGCAGCCAACTCGGACAGGGAAATGGCTACACCTTC	CASSQLGQGNGYTF
TRBJ2-1	TRBD2	NA	TRBV7-8	16	TGTGCCAGCAGCTCTCGGACTAGCGGGAGGAGTGGTGAGCAGTTCTTC	CASSSRTSGRSGEQFF
TRBJ1-4	NA	many	TRBV6-1	11	TGTGCCAGCAGTGAAGTAGAAAAACTGTTTTTT	CASSEVEKLFF
TRBJ2-1	TRBD2	NA	TRBV19	15	TGTGCCAGTAGTAACCGCGGGAGCTCCTACAATGAGCAGTTCTTC	CASSNRGSSYNEQFF
TRBJ2-1	NA	few	TRBV6-1	15	TGTGCCAGCAGTGAATCGACTGGTACCTACAATGAGCAGTTCTTC	CASSESTGTYNEQFF